Below, one T cell receptor (beta chain) is given with its context. Its antigen remains unidentified. This sample is part of a study of cytomegalovirus exposure and HLA in healthy donors. All donors participated as healthy donors of bone marrow. The study's findings and limits: There were about 160 TCR beta chains listed as cytomegalovirus-associated. A later analysis revealed that TCR association rates differed between HLA loci, peaking at DRB1 and bottoming out at HLA-C. Earlier analysis found most TCR beta V segments productive about 87% or about 30% of the time.

PCR amplification relied on 60 Vbeta primers (plus 13 Jbeta primers). The method was immunoSEQ multiplex PCR; TCRdb's version includes in-frame clones alone and lacks a portion of them. The sample lists approximately 190,000 clones; 70% to 85% were seen once. Deletions cut 5 bases from V and 0 bases from J, with 12 bases between. Germline assignment: CDR1 SGHDT and CDR2 YYEEEE. This CDR3 is built from 16 residues. Sample: PBMCs. This receptor was obtained from a middle-aged man in good health and CMV-seropositive. The chain joins TRBV5-6 to TRBJ1-6; possibly TRBD1 for D (5 bases). The CDR3 spells CASRSRGSSYNSPLHF. CDR3 nucleotide sequence: TGTGCCAGCAGATCGCGGGGGAGCTCCTATAATTCACCCCTCCACTTT.